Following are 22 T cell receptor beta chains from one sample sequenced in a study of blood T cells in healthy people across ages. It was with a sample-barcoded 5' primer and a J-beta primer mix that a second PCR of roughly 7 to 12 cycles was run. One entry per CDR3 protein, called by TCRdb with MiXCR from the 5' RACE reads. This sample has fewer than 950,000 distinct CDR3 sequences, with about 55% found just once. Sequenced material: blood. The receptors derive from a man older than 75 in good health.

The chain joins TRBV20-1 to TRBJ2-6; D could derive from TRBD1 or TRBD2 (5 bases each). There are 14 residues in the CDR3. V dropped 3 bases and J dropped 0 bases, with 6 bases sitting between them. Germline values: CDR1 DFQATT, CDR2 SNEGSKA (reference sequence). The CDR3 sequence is CSARGDSGANVLTF. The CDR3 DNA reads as TGCAGTGCTAGGGGGGACTCTGGGGCCAACGTCCTGACTTTC.

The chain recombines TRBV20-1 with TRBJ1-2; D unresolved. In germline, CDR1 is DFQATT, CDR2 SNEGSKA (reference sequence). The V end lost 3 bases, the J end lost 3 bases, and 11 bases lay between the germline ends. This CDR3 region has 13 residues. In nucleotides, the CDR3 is TGCAGTGCTAGCCTTCGGGAGTACTATGGCTACACCTTC. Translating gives CSASLREYYGYTF.

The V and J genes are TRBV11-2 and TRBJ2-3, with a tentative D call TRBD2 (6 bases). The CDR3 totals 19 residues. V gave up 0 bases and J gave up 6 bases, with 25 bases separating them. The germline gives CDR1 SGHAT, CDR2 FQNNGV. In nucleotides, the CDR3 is TGTGCCAGCAGCTTAGAATCGAGATTCGGGGGTATTAAACTGGATACGCAGTATTTT. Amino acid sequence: CASSLESRFGGIKLDTQYF.

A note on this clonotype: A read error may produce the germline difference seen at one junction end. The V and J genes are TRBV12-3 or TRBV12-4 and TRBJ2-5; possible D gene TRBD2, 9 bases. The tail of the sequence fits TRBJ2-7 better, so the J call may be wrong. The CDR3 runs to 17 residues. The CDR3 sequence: CAGSSQGVKLAGYEQYF. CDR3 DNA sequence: TGTGCCGGCAGTTCACAGGGGGTGAAACTAGCGGGCTACGAGCAGTACTTC.

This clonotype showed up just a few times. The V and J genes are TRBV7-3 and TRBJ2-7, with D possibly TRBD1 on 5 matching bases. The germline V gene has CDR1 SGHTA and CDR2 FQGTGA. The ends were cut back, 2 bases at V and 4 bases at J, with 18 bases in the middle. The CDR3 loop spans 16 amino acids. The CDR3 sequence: CASSLYGSQVPYEQYF. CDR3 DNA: TGTGCCAGCAGCTTATATGGTTCACAGGTTCCGTACGAGCAGTACTTC.

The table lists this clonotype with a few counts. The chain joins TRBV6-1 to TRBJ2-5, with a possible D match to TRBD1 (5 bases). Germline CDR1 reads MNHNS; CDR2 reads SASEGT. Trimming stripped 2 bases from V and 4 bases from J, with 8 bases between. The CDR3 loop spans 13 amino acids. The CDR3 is CASSEKRGETQYF. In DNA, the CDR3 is TGTGCCAGCAGTGAAAAAAGGGGAGAGACCCAGTACTTC.

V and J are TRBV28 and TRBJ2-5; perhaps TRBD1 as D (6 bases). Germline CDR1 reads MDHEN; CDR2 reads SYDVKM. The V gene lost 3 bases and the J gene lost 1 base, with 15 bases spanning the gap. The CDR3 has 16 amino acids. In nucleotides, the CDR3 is TGTGCCAGCAGTTTGGCGTCAGGGGCCCTCCAAGAGACCCAGTACTTC. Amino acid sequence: CASSLASGALQETQYF.

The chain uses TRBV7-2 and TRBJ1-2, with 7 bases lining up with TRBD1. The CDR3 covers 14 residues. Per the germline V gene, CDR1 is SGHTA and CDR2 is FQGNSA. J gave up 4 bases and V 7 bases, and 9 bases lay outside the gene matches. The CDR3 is CASTPGRGLYGYTF. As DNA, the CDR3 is TGTGCCAGCACCCCAGGGAGGGGGCTCTATGGCTACACCTTC.

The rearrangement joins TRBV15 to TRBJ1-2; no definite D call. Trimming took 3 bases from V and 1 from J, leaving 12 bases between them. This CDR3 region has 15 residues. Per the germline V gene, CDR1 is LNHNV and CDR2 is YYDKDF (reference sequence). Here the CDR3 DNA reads TGTGCCACCAGCAGTGTCGAGCTAGTTAACTATGGCTACACCTTC. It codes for CATSSVELVNYGYTF.

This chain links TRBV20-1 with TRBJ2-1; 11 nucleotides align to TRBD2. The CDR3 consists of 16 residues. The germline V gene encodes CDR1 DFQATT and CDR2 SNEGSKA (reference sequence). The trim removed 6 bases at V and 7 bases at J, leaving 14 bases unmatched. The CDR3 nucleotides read TGCAGTGCCACCGCTAATAGCGGGAGGGGGGGGAATGAGCAGTTCTTC. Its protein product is CSATANSGRGGNEQFF.

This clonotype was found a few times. CDR3 coding DNA: TGTGCCAGCAGTGAGCGGGAGTTAGGCGAGCAGTACTTC. It specifies CASSERELGEQYF. The chain links TRBV6-5 to TRBJ2-1, with TRBD2 identical over 8 bases. The J call may be faulty, since TRBJ2-7 better matches the DNA end. CDR1 MNHEY and CDR2 SVGAGI come from the germline V gene. The CDR3 spans 13 residues.

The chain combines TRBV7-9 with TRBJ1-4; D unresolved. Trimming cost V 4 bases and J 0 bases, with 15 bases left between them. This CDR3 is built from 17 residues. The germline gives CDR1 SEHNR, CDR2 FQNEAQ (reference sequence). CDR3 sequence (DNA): TGTGCCAGCAGCTCCTGGGAGGGAGACCCAACTAATGAAAAACTGTTTTTT. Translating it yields CASSSWEGDPTNEKLFF.

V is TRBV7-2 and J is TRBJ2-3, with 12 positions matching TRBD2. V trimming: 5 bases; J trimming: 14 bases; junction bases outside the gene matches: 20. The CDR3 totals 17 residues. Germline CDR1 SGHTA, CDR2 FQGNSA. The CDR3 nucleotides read TGTGCCAGCAGCCCCTATCCTAGCGGGAGGGCCGGAAGATACGCGTATTTT. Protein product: CASSPYPSGRAGRYAYF.

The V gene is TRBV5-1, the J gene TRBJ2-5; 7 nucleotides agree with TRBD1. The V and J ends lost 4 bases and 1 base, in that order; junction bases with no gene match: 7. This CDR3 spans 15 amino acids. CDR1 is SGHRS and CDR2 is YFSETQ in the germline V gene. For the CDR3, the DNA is TGCGCCAGCAGCCTCGGGACAGCCTCCCAAGAGACCCAGTACTTC. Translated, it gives CASSLGTASQETQYF.

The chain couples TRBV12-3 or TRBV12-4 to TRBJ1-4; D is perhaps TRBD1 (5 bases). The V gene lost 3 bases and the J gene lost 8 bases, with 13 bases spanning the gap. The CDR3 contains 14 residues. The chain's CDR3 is CASSFNGAREKLFF. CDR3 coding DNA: TGTGCCAGCAGTTTTAATGGGGCAAGGGAAAAACTGTTTTTT.

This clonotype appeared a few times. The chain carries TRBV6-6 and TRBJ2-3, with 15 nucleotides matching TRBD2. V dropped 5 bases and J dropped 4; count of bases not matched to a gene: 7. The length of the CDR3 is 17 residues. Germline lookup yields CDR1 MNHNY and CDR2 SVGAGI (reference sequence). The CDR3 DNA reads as TGTGCCAGCAGTAGGGGGACTAGCGGGAGGTTGGCAGATACGCAGTATTTT. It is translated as CASSRGTSGRLADTQYF.

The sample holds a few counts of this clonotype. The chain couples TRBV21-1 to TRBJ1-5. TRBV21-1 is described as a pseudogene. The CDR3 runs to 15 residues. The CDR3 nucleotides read TGTGCCAGCAGCCATGGAGGGGTTGGGAATCAGCCCCAGCATTTT. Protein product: CASSHGGVGNQPQHF.

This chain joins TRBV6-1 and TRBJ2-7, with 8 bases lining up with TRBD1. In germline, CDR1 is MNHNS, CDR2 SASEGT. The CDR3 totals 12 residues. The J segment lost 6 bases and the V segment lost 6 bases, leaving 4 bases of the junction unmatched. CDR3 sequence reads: CASRYDRGEQYF. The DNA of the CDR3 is TGTGCCAGCAGGTACGACAGGGGCGAGCAGTACTTC.

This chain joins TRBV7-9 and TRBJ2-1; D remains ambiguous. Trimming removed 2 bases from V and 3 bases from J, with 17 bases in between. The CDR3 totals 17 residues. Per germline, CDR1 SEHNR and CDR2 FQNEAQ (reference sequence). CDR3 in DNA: TGTGCCAGCAGCTTACTGGAAGGGATAGCCTTCTACAATGAGCAGTTCTTC. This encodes CASSLLEGIAFYNEQFF. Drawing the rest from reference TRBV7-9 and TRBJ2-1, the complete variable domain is DTGVSQNPRHKITKRGQNVTFRCDPISEHNRLYWYRQTLGQGPEFLTYFQNEAQLEKSRLLSDRFSAERPKGSFSTLEIQRTEQGDSAMYLCASSLLEGIAFYNEQFFGPGTRLTVL.

CDR3 nucleotides: TGCGCCAGCAGCGACCGACAGGCAAGCTCCTACGAGCAGTACTTC. This encodes CASSDRQASSYEQYF. The chain has TRBV5-1 and TRBJ2-7, with a possible D match to TRBD1 (6 bases). Germline CDR1 SGHRS, CDR2 YFSETQ. The CDR3 length is 15 residues. Between the trimmed V and J ends, which lost 4 bases and 0 bases, there was a span of 14 bases. The full variable domain, in which reference TRBV5-1 and TRBJ2-7 provide the parts outside the CDR3, is KAGVTQTPRYLIKTRGQQVTLSCSPISGHRSVSWYQQTPGQGLQFLFEYFSETQRNKGNFPGRFSGRQFSNSRSEMNVSTLELGDSALYLCASSDRQASSYEQYFGPGTRLTVT.

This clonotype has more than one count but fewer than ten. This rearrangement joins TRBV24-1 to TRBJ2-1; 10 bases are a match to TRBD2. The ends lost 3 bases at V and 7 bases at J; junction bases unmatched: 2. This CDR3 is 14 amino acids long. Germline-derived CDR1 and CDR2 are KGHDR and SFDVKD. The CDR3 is CATSDSGRGNEQFF. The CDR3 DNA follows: TGTGCCACCAGTGATAGCGGGAGGGGGAATGAGCAGTTCTTC.

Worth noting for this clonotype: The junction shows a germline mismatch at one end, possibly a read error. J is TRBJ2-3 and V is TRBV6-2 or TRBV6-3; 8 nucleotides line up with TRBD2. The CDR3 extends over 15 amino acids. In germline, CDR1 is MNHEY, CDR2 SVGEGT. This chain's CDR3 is CACSPLTSAHRYAYF. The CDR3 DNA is TGTGCCTGCAGCCCCCTGACTAGCGCGCACAGATACGCGTATTTT.